The rows below give T cell receptor beta chains drawn from one sample of a study of PD-1 blockade in mismatch repair-deficient tumors. Method: immunoSEQ multiplex PCR; TCRdb's copy keeps in-frame clones and lacks some. The sample yields some 85,000 clones, 65% to 85% seen once. This specimen consisted of peripheral blood, obtained 44 weeks after starting pembrolizumab. These receptors came from an adult with mismatch repair-deficient cancer. Each CDR3 is given with its conserved first and last residue. Each record gives: D gene, clone size, V gene, J gene, CDR3 length, CDR3 DNA, CDR3 protein. D genes are given only for firm matches. Not all rows give a size; the values are once, few, many and, for expanded clones, a class.

>TRBD2|.|TRBV5-6|TRBJ2-3|16
TGTGCCAGCAGCTTCCCAGCGGGAGATGGTACAGATACGCAGTATTTT
CASSFPAGDGTDTQYF
>TRBD2|.|TRBV2|TRBJ2-2|18
TGTGCCAGCAGTGAACTTGGACTAGCGGGAGGAGGAACCGGGGAGCTGTTTTTT
CASSELGLAGGGTGELFF
>.|.|TRBV11-2|TRBJ2-7|15
TGTGCCAGCAGCAACGACCTGCGGACGGGCGGCGAGCAGTACTTC
CASSNDLRTGGEQYF
>.|.|TRBV7-2|TRBJ2-3|14
TGTGCCAGCAGCTTAGTTAGAGGGTCAGATACGCAGTATTTT
CASSLVRGSDTQYF
>TRBD1|few|TRBV2|TRBJ2-7|18
TGTGCCAGCAGTGACGAGACCCTCCGGGACAGGGGCTCCTACGAGCAGTACTTC
CASSDETLRDRGSYEQYF
>TRBD2|.|TRBV5-4|TRBJ2-1|16
TGTGCCAGCAGCCCCCTCAGCGCGGGAGTAAGCGATGAGCAGTTCTTC
CASSPLSAGVSDEQFF
>.|.|TRBV7-7|TRBJ2-2|15
TGTGCTAGCAGCTTAGAGGCCTCACCTACCGGGGAGCTGTTTTTT
CASSLEASPTGELFF
>.|.|TRBV7-9|TRBJ2-1|12
TGTGCCAGCAGCTCGACTGACTTTGAGCAGTTCTTC
CASSSTDFEQFF
>.|.|TRBV19|TRBJ1-1|14
TGTGCCAGTAGTATAGGACAGCGGAACACTGAAGCTTTCTTT
CASSIGQRNTEAFF
>.|.|TRBV6-5|TRBJ2-2|14
TGTGCCAGCATTCGGACAGCGTACACCGGGGAGCTGTTTTTT
CASIRTAYTGELFF
>.|.|TRBV7-3|TRBJ2-3|12
TGTGCCAGCAGCGTAGGGGCAGATACGCAGTATTTT
CASSVGADTQYF
>.|.|TRBV2|TRBJ1-1|14
TGTGCCAGCAGGTCCGGGGAAGAAAGCACTGAAGCTTTCTTT
CASRSGEESTEAFF
>TRBD1|.|TRBV11-1|TRBJ2-1|17
TGTGCCAGCAGCTCCATCCCGGGACAGGCCCCCCCCGATGAGCAGTTCTTC
CASSSIPGQAPPDEQFF
>.|many|TRBV9|TRBJ2-1|13
TGTGCCAGCAGCGTCGGAGGGGACAATGAGCAGTTCTTC
CASSVGGDNEQFF
>.|.|TRBV30|TRBJ1-1|14
TGTGCCTGGAGTGTAGGGGCAGACGCTCTTGAAGCTTTCTTT
CAWSVGADALEAFF
>.|few|TRBV6-5|TRBJ1-1|14
TGTGCCAGCAGAAGCCGCCAGGGATCCACTGAAGCTTTCTTT
CASRSRQGSTEAFF
>TRBD1|.|TRBV5-6|TRBJ2-7|19
TGTGCCAGCAGTTCACTCCGGAGACAGGGTGTTCCCCAACTCTACGAGCAGTACTTC
CASSSLRRQGVPQLYEQYF
>TRBD1|few|TRBV19|TRBJ2-5|14
TGTGCCGCCTCTACAGGGGGCGCATGGGAGACCCAGTACTTC
CAASTGGAWETQYF
>.|.|TRBV2|TRBJ2-1|15
TGTGCCAGACCGGGGCTCGAAAGTTCCTACAATGAGCAGTTCTTC
CARPGLESSYNEQFF
>TRBD2|.|TRBV5-1|TRBJ2-3|20
TGCGCCAGCAGCTTGGTTCCGGGACTATCAATCCGAGCGAACACAGATACGCAGTATTTT
CASSLVPGLSIRANTDTQYF
>TRBD2|.|TRBV19|TRBJ2-2|15
TGTGCCAGTAGGACTAGCGGGAGGTGGGGCGGGGAGCTGTTTTTT
CASRTSGRWGGELFF
>.|.|TRBV29-1|TRBJ1-2|12
TGCAGCGTTGAAGGAACCGTGTCGGGCTACACCTTC
CSVEGTVSGYTF
>.|.|TRBV12-5|TRBJ2-7|16
TGTGCTAGTGGTTTGGTATCAACCCGCGGATCCTACGAGCAGTACTTC
CASGLVSTRGSYEQYF
>.|.|TRBV7-2|TRBJ1-2|13
TGTGCCAGCAGCTTAGGACAGCACTATGGCTACACCTTC
CASSLGQHYGYTF
>TRBD2|.|TRBV7-3|TRBJ2-1|15
TGTGCCAGCAGCTTAAGTCTAGCGGGAAACAATGAGCAGTTCTTC
CASSLSLAGNNEQFF
>.|.|TRBV27|TRBJ2-4|13
TGTGCCAGCCAATCCTTAGCCAAAAACATTCAGTACTTC
CASQSLAKNIQYF
>TRBD2|.|TRBV7-9|TRBJ2-7|14
TGTGCCAGCAGCCCTAGCGGGAGTCCCTACGAGCAGTACTTC
CASSPSGSPYEQYF
>.|.|TRBV6-1|TRBJ2-3|14
TGTGCCAGCAGTGAGAATCCGGGCCCGGATACGCAGTATTTT
CASSENPGPDTQYF
>.|once|TRBV19|TRBJ2-5|16
TGTGCCAGTAGTTTTGGACCCCCTACCCCTTTAGAGACCCAGTACTTC
CASSFGPPTPLETQYF
>.|.|TRBV5-4|TRBJ2-3|17
TGTGCCAGCAGCCAAGATCCTGAGGGAGGTGGCGCAGATACGCAGTATTTT
CASSQDPEGGGADTQYF
>.|.|TRBV11-2|TRBJ2-7|15
TGTGCCAGCAGCTTAGCGCCGGGAACTGATTACGAGCAGTACTTC
CASSLAPGTDYEQYF
>.|.|TRBV7-7|TRBJ2-5|14
TGTGCTAGCAGCTTCCTTGGGCGGACAGAGACCCAGTACTTC
CASSFLGRTETQYF
>.|.|TRBV23-1|TRBJ1-1|12
TGCGCCAGCAGTCGCCAGAACACTGAAGCTTTCTTT
CASSRQNTEAFF
>.|.|TRBV19|TRBJ2-7|15
TGTGCCAGTAGCCCCACCCGGGACGCGGTGTTGGAGCAGTACTTC
CASSPTRDAVLEQYF
>TRBD1|.|TRBV4-1|TRBJ1-2|16
TGCGCCAGCAGCCCCAACCGGGACAGGGACAACTATGGCTACACCTTC
CASSPNRDRDNYGYTF
>TRBD2|.|TRBV6-5|TRBJ2-3|15
TGTGCCAGCAATTCGGGACTAGCGAGCACAGATACGCAGTATTTT
CASNSGLASTDTQYF
>TRBD1|few|TRBV18|TRBJ2-7|14
TGTGCCAGCTCACCCCGACAGGGGGTCTACGAGCAGTACTTC
CASSPRQGVYEQYF
>.|.|TRBV5-1|TRBJ2-5|14
TGCGCCAGCAGCTTGGGAGACGGCCAAGAGACCCAGTACTTC
CASSLGDGQETQYF
>TRBD1|.|TRBV6-5|TRBJ1-1|14
TGTGCCAGCAGGGTGACAGGGGGCGCCACTGAAGCTTTCTTT
CASRVTGGATEAFF
>.|.|TRBV9|TRBJ1-4|14
TGTGCCAGCAGCGTAGATACAGTTAATGAAAAACTGTTTTTT
CASSVDTVNEKLFF
>.|.|TRBV11-2|TRBJ2-7|15
TGTGCCAGCAGCACCGGACAGCTCGGTCGCTACGAGCAGTACTTC
CASSTGQLGRYEQYF
>.|.|TRBV6-1|TRBJ2-7|15
TGTGCCAGCAGTGTTAGGACACACAGCTCCTACGAGCAGTACTTC
CASSVRTHSSYEQYF
>TRBD2|.|TRBV7-6|TRBJ2-5|15
TGTGCCAGCAGCGAACGACTAGCGGGAGGCGAGACCCAGTACTTC
CASSERLAGGETQYF
>.|.|TRBV27|TRBJ1-3|14
TGTGCCAGCCCCCAACAGGGATCTGGAAACACCATATATTTT
CASPQQGSGNTIYF
>TRBD1|.|TRBV6-1|TRBJ1-5|18
TGTGCCAGCAGTGAATTAAAACAGGGGGCGTCGTATAATCAGCCCCAGCATTTT
CASSELKQGASYNQPQHF
>TRBD2|once|TRBV5-6|TRBJ2-2|15
TGTGCCAGCAACGTGGGGAGGGCCGACACCGGGGAGCTGTTTTTT
CASNVGRADTGELFF
>TRBD1|.|TRBV5-1|TRBJ1-2|15
TGCGCCAGCAGACGGGGACAGGGCTTAAACTATGGCTACACCTTC
CASRRGQGLNYGYTF
>.|few|TRBV2|TRBJ2-2|15
TGTGCCAGCAGTGGGGGGACACGCGGGGCCGGGGAGCTGTTTTTT
CASSGGTRGAGELFF
>.|.|TRBV25-1|TRBJ2-7|16
TGTGCCAGCAGTGAATGGGGCATCGGACGTACAGACGAGCAGTACTTC
CASSEWGIGRTDEQYF
>.|.|TRBV14|TRBJ1-2|13
TGTGCCAGCAGCCAGGAACAAAGCGTCGGCTACACCTTC
CASSQEQSVGYTF
>.|.|TRBV2|TRBJ1-4|13
TGTGCCAGCAGTGCACAGGGTTCCGAAAAACTGTTTTTT
CASSAQGSEKLFF
>TRBD1|.|TRBV6-6|TRBJ1-4|15
TGTGCCAGCAGTTACACGGGACAGTATAATGAAAAACTGTTTTTT
CASSYTGQYNEKLFF
>TRBD1|few|TRBV6-6|TRBJ2-7|15
TGTGCCAGCAGTTCACCTTTGGACAGGGAACACGAGCAGTACTTC
CASSSPLDREHEQYF
>TRBD1|.|TRBV4-2|TRBJ2-7|15
TGTGCCAGCAGCCCAGGGTCAGGGGGCTCCTACGAGCAGTACTTC
CASSPGSGGSYEQYF
>TRBD1|.|TRBV5-4|TRBJ1-4|15
TGTGCCAGCAGCCCTTGGGGGACAGGGATTGAAAAACTGTTTTTT
CASSPWGTGIEKLFF
>.|once|TRBV13|TRBJ1-1|16
TGTGCCAGCAGTTATAAATCACAGGGAAAAGGTTTTGAAGCTTTCTTT
CASSYKSQGKGFEAFF
>.|.|TRBV29-1|TRBJ2-4|12
TGCAGCGGTTGGGACGGAGGGGACATTCAGTACTTC
CSGWDGGDIQYF